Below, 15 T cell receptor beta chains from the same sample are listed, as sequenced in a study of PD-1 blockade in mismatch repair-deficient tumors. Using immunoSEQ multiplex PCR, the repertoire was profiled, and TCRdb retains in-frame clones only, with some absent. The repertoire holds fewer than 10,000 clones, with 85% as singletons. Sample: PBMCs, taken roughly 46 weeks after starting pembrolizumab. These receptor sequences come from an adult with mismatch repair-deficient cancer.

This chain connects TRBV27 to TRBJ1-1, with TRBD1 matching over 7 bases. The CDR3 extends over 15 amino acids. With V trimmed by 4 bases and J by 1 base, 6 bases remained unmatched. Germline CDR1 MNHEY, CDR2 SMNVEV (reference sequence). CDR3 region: CASSYRTGRNTEAFF. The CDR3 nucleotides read TGTGCCAGCAGTTACAGGACAGGCCGGAACACTGAAGCTTTCTTT.

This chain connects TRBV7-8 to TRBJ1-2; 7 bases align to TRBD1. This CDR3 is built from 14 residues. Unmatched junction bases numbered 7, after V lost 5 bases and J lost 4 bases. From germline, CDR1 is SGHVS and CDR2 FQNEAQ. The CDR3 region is CASSQTGVSYGYTF. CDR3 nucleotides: TGTGCCAGCAGCCAAACAGGGGTGAGCTATGGCTACACCTTC.

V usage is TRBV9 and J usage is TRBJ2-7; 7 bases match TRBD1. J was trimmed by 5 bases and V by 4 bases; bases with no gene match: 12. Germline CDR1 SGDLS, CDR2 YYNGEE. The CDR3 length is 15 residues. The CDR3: CASSPRQGRSDEQYF. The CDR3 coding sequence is TGTGCCAGCAGCCCCAGACAGGGCCGCAGTGACGAGCAGTACTTC.

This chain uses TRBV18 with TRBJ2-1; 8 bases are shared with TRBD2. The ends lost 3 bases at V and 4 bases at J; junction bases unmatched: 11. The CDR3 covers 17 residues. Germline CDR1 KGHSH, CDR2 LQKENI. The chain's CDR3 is CASSPRAGASGYNEQFF. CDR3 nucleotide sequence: TGTGCCAGCTCACCCCGGGCGGGGGCTAGCGGGTACAATGAGCAGTTCTTC.

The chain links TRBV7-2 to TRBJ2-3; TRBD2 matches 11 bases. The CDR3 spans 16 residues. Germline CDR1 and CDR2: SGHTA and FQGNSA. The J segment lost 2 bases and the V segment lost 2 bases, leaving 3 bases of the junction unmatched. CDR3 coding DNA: TGTGCCAGCAGCTTACGACTAGCGGGAATCACAGATACGCAGTATTTT. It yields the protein CASSLRLAGITDTQYF.

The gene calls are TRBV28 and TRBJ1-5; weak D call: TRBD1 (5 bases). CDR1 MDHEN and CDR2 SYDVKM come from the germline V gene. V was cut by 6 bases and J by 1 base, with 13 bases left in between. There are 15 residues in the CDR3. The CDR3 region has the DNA TGTGCCAGCAGGCCTCAGGGTATAAGCAATCAGCCCCAGCATTTT. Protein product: CASRPQGISNQPQHF.

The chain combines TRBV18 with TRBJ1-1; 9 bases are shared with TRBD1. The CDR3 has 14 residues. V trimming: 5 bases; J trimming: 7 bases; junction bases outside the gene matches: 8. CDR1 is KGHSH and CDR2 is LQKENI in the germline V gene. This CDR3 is CASSYGQGYGEAFF. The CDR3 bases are TGTGCCAGCTCATACGGACAGGGGTACGGTGAAGCTTTCTTT.

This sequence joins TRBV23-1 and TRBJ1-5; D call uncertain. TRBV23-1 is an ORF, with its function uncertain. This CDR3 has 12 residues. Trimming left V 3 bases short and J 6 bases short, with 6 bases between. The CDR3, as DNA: TGCGCCAGCAGTCACCGGTCTCAGCCCCAGCATTTT. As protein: CASSHRSQPQHF.

CDR3 in amino acids: CASSLPRTSGSNEQYF. The CDR3 bases are TGTGCCAGCAGCTTACCCAGGACTAGCGGGAGCAACGAGCAGTACTTC. The chain couples TRBV7-2 to TRBJ2-7; 13 nucleotides agree with TRBD2. This CDR3 region has 16 residues. Germline V gene lookup returns CDR1 SGHTA and CDR2 FQGNSA. V lost 2 bases and J lost 5; bases outside the gene matches: 6. Based on the CDR3 plus reference TRBV7-2 and TRBJ2-7, the full variable domain is GAGVSQSPSNKVTEKGKDVELRCDPISGHTALYWYRQSLGQGLEFLIYFQGNSAPDKSGLPSDRFSAERTGGSVSTLTIQRTQQEDSAVYLCASSLPRTSGSNEQYFGPGTRLTVT.

CDR3 sequence: CASSSPSVGANVLTF. The DNA for the CDR3 is TGTGCCAGCAGTTCCCCTAGTGTCGGGGCCAACGTCCTGACTTTC. This chain links TRBV28 with TRBJ2-6, with D uncertain. The germline V and J ends were trimmed by 4 bases and 4 bases, with 11 bases remaining between them. The CDR3 is 15 amino acids. Germline V lookup: CDR1 MDHEN, CDR2 SYDVKM.

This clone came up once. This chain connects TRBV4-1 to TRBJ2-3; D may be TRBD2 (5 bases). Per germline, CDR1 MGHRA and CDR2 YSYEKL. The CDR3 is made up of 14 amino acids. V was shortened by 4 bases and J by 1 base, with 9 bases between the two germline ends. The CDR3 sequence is CASSRGLGTDTQYF. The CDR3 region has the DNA TGCGCCAGCAGCCGAGGGCTTGGCACAGATACGCAGTATTTT.

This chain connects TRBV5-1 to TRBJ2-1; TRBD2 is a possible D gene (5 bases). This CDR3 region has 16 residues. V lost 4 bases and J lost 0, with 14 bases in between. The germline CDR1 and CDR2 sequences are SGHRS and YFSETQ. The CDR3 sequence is CASSKEEASSYNEQFF. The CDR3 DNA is TGCGCCAGCAGCAAGGAGGAGGCCAGCTCCTACAATGAGCAGTTCTTC.

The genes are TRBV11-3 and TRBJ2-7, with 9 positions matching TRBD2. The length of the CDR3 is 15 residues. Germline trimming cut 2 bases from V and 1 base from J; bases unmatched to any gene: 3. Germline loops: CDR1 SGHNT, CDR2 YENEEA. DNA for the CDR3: TGTGCCAGCAGCTTATTCCTAGCGGGGTCCTACGAGCAGTACTTC. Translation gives CASSLFLAGSYEQYF.

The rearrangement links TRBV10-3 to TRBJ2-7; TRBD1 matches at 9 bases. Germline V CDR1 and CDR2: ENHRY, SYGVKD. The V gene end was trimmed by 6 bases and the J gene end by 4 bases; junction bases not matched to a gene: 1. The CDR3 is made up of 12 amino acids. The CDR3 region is CAIRGTGYEQYF. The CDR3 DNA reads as TGTGCCATCAGGGGGACAGGGTACGAGCAGTACTTC.

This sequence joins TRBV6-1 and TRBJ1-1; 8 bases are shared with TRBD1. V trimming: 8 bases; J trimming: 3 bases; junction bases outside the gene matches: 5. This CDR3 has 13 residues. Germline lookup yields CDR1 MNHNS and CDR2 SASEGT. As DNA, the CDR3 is TGTGCCAGCTCCGGGACAGGCTACACTGAAGCTTTCTTT. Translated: CASSGTGYTEAFF.